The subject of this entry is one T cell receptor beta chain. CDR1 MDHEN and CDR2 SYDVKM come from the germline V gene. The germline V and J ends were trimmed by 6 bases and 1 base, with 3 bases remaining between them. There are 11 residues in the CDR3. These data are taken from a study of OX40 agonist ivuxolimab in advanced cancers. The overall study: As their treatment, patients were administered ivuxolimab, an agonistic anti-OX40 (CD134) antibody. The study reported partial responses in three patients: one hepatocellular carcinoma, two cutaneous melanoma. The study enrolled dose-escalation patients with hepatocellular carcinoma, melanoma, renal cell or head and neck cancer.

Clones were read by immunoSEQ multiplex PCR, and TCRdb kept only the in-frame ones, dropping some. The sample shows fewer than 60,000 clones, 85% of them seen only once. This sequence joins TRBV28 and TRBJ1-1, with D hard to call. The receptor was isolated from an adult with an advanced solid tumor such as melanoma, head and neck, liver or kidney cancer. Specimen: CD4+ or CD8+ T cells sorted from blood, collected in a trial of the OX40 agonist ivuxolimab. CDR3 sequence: CASRSNTEAFF. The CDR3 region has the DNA TGTGCCAGCAGGTCGAACACTGAAGCTTTCTTT.